This TCR beta chain was documented in a study of T cell responses to AZD1222 COVID-19 vaccine. Study-wide results and caveats: White British ancestry dominated among donors, who included more females, and clonal diversity was possibly underestimated. As reported, nearly half of all spike-specific TCRs target variant regions that are unmutated.

Measured with immunoSEQ multiplex PCR; TCRdb has only the in-frame clones, and not every one. The sample yields 95,000 to 100,000 clones, about 88% seen once. This CDR3 is 16 amino acids long. Per the germline V gene, CDR1 is KGHSH and CDR2 is LQKENI. V dropped 3 bases and J dropped 0 bases, with 14 bases sitting between them. A note on this clone: Its target is not known.

The receptor comes from an adult in good health. The sample here was peripheral blood, taken on day 0 of AZD1222 vaccination. This chain joins TRBV18 and TRBJ1-1; D may be TRBD1 (6 bases). The CDR3 nucleotides are TGTGCCAGCTCACCCGGGGAGGGGGGGCTGAACACTGAAGCTTTCTTT. The encoded protein is CASSPGEGGLNTEAFF.